This is a list of T cell receptor beta chains from one sample in a study of monozygotic twins with cystic fibrosis. Repertoires were generated with immunoSEQ multiplex PCR, while TCRdb's copy carries only in-frame clones and drops some. Among some 33,000 clones listed, 90% to 95% were seen once. Sequencing was done on a sample of blood. The receptors here all came from a boy aged 2-15 years with cystic fibrosis. The conserved cysteine and the conserved F or W are not part of the CDR3 here. Fields, in order: J gene, V gene, CDR3 protein.

>TRBJ2-2|TRBV5-1
ASSLGLGEYTGELF
>TRBJ1-1|TRBV27
ASSPATGLGTEAF
>TRBJ1-2|TRBV19
ASSNRQTEANYGYT
>TRBJ1-1|TRBV12-5
ASGRTGRNEAF
>TRBJ2-5|TRBV4-2
ASSREGRLEEETQY
>TRBJ1-2|TRBV4-1
ASSQETTVYGYT
>.|TRBV13
ASSNRGRYEQY
>TRBJ2-7|TRBV27
ASRRGLTRGRHEQY
>TRBJ2-2|TRBV19
ASSIDRPAGTHNTGELF
>TRBJ2-1|TRBV5-1
ASSFHSPYNEQF
>TRBJ1-6|TRBV5-6
ASSSSHLDSPLH
>TRBJ2-1|TRBV2
ASSGLGQGVNEQF
>TRBJ2-1|TRBV27
ASSLGDSYNEQF
>TRBJ2-1|TRBV7-6
ASSLGPRGAQFYNEQF
>TRBJ2-7|TRBV5-5
ASSLSGNEQY
>TRBJ2-7|TRBV27
ASSTSGTGFYEQY
>TRBJ1-1|TRBV9
ASSVGRGNTEAF
>TRBJ2-1|TRBV6-4
ASSARAGDYNEQF
>TRBJ1-1|TRBV2
ASSEGTMNTEAF
>TRBJ1-1|TRBV13
ASSSEGQSEAF
>TRBJ2-1|TRBV5-1
ASSLGDRANEQF
>TRBJ1-5|TRBV6-5
ASSYSKWGAFQH
>TRBJ2-3|TRBV7-7
ASSLGLAGSDTQY
>TRBJ2-6|TRBV29-1
SVEPWPVSGANVLT
>TRBJ2-2|TRBV28
ASTGSWTGELF
>TRBJ2-6|TRBV9
ASSVVLSGANVLT
>TRBJ1-2|TRBV27
ASSLSTTGNYGYT
>TRBJ2-5|TRBV2
ASSVLGGSQETQY
>TRBJ2-2|TRBV7-2
ASSLTGDYSVTNTGELF
>TRBJ2-7|TRBV2
ASSDGVRPYEQY
>TRBJ2-7|TRBV6-6
ASSPRGGWNHEQY
>TRBJ1-2|TRBV7-8
ASSLNSNYGYT
>TRBJ1-5|TRBV2
ASSEGGQPQH
>TRBJ2-3|TRBV27
ASSNTYSTDTQY
>TRBJ2-5|TRBV5-1
ASSLGQAQETQY
>TRBJ1-2|TRBV14
ASSYEALDGYT
>TRBJ1-5|TRBV5-4
ASSPSRGASNQPQH
>TRBJ2-7|TRBV18
ASSPLTDLYEQY
>TRBJ2-3|TRBV14
ASSTHSGLAEADTQY
>TRBJ1-6|TRBV6-5
ASIPGGYSPLH
>TRBJ2-5|TRBV7-9
ASSLDSSKTQY
>TRBJ2-3|TRBV27
ASRLGTTSTDTQY
>TRBJ2-5|TRBV19
ASSPRLASGTQY
>TRBJ2-2|TRBV11-2
ASSSGLAGPTGELF
>TRBJ1-2|TRBV21-1
ASRDVSTGEPYGYT
>TRBJ1-2|TRBV18
ASSQTGDVYGYT
>TRBJ2-3|TRBV5-1
ASGLRRTGSDTQY
>TRBJ1-1|TRBV10-3
AISDEGRVGSEAF
>TRBJ1-4|TRBV29-1
SVGKGSHEKLF
>TRBJ2-7|TRBV2
ASRGHLTYEQY
>TRBJ1-1|TRBV15
ATSPPRSERNTEAF
>TRBJ1-5|TRBV5-6
ASSLQSTGNQPQH
>TRBJ1-5|TRBV15
ATSRGRQSNQPQH
>TRBJ1-1|TRBV10-3
AISESTPGQTNTEAF
>TRBJ2-3|TRBV2
ASPRLAGGGGTQY